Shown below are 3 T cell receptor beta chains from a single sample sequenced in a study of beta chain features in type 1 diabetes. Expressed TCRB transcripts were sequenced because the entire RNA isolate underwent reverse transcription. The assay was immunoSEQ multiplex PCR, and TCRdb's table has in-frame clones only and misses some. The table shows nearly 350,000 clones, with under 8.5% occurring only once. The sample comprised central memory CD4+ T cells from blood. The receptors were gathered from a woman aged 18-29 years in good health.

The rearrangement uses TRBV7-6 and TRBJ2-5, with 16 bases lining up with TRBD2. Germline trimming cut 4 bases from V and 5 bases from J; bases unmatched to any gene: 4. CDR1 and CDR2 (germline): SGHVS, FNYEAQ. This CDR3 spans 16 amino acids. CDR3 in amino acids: CASSWGLAGGRETQYF. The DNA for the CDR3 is TGTGCCAGCAGCTGGGGACTAGCGGGAGGGCGCGAGACCCAGTACTTC. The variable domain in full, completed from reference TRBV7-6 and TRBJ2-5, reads GAGVSQSPRYKVTKRGQDVALRCDPISGHVSLYWYRQALGQGPEFLTYFNYEAQQDKSGLPNDRFSAERPEGSISTLTIQRTEQRDSAMYRCASSWGLAGGRETQYFGPGTRLLVL.

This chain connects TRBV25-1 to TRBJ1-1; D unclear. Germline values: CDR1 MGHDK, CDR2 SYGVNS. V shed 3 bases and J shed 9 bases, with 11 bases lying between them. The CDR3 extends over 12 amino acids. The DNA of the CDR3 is TGTGCCAGCAGTGATTTATTTCTTAAAGCTTTCTTT. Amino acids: CASSDLFLKAFF.

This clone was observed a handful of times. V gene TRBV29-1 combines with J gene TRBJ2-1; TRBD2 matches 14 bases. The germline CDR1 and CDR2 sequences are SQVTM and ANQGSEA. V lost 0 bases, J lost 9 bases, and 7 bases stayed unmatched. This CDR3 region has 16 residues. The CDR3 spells CSVEDQTSGRGAEQFF. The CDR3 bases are TGCAGCGTTGAAGATCAGACTAGCGGGAGGGGCGCTGAGCAGTTCTTC.